This T cell receptor beta chain appears in the sequencing data of a study of blood T cell repertoires in COVID-19. About the study: Sources were T cells, B-cell-depleted T cells, or PBMCs; the material itself was cDNA or gDNA.

Profiled with immunoSEQ multiplex PCR; TCRdb holds only in-frame clones, not every one. The table includes some 400,000 clones, around 87% detected once. V was clipped by 5 bases and J by 7 bases; unmatched bases: 11. Germline V gives CDR1 LNHDA, CDR2 SQIVND (reference sequence). CDR3 size: 16 residues. This clone was seen only once. V is TRBV19 and J is TRBJ1-6; 7 nucleotides match TRBD1. This TCR was recovered from an older woman with COVID-19, enrolled during active disease. Specimen: peripheral blood. CDR3: CASSALGQVRNSPLHF. CDR3 DNA sequence: TGTGCCAGTAGTGCCCTCGGACAGGTTAGAAATTCACCCCTCCACTTT.